The 11 T cell receptor beta chains listed next were all sequenced from one sample in a study of blood T cell repertoires in COVID-19. Here immunoSEQ multiplex PCR was the method, and the copy in TCRdb shows in-frame clones only, minus some. Found here are approximately 150,000 clones, 81% of them singletons; the top ten hold around 5.3%. Sequenced: PBMCs or T cells enriched from blood (not recorded which). The receptors shown here come from a woman aged 40 to 50 with acute COVID-19.

This chain uses TRBV19 with TRBJ1-5; a weak D match, TRBD1 (5 bases). The V gene's germline CDR1 is LNHDA and CDR2 SQIVND (reference sequence). CDR3 length: 15 amino acids. V shed 5 bases and J shed 6 bases, with 17 bases lying between them. CDR3 nucleotide sequence: TGTGCCAGTAGTTTAAGGGGAAGGGACTCTCAGCCCCAGCATTTT. Encoded protein: CASSLRGRDSQPQHF.

The rearrangement links TRBV18 to TRBJ2-7; 7 bases align to TRBD1. The CDR3 spans 16 residues. The ends lost 2 bases at V and 5 bases at J; junction bases unmatched: 12. Germline values: CDR1 KGHSH, CDR2 LQKENI. The CDR3 sequence: CASSPTASQGVNEQYV. CDR3 coding DNA: TGTGCCAGCTCACCAACCGCGTCTCAGGGGGTCAACGAGCAGTACGTC.

This chain uses TRBV2 with TRBJ2-5; 8 nucleotides agree with TRBD1. This CDR3 is 13 amino acids long. Trimming took 3 bases from V and 5 from J; bases not matched to a gene: 2. Germline CDR1 reads SNHLY; CDR2 reads FYNNEI. The CDR3 is CASSEDRVETQYF. CDR3 coding DNA: TGTGCCAGCAGTGAGGACAGGGTGGAGACCCAGTACTTC.

This chain joins TRBV10-3 and TRBJ1-2; 9 nucleotides match TRBD1. Per germline, CDR1 ENHRY and CDR2 SYGVKD. With V trimmed by 11 bases and J by 2 bases, 9 bases remained unmatched. CDR3 length: 14 residues. The CDR3 nucleotides read TGTGCCTCCACCAGGACAGGGGCGAACTATGGCTACACCTTC. Amino acids: CASTRTGANYGYTF.

The chain joins TRBV12-5 to TRBJ1-6, with 8 bases identical to TRBD1. V shed 5 bases, J shed 10 bases, and the junction held 19 bases outside the gene matches. Germline CDR1 LGHNT, CDR2 FRNRAP. The CDR3 totals 18 residues. CDR3 in amino acids: CASGLITFLAGGRSPLHF. Written as DNA, the CDR3 is TGTGCTAGTGGTCTAATTACCTTCCTTGCAGGGGGCAGATCACCCCTCCACTTT.

The V and J genes are TRBV7-2 and TRBJ2-5; no clear D. Germline loops: CDR1 SGHTA, CDR2 FQGNSA. This CDR3 is built from 12 residues. Trimming left V 5 bases short and J 4 bases short, with 8 bases between. CDR3 region: CASSRVGETQYF. Written as DNA, the CDR3 is TGTGCCAGCAGCCGGGTAGGAGAGACCCAGTACTTC.

The chain is built from TRBV5-1 and TRBJ1-1, with TRBD1 matching 7 bases. With V trimmed by 6 bases and J by 2 bases, 7 bases remained unmatched. Germline values: CDR1 SGHRS, CDR2 YFSETQ. The CDR3 contains 14 residues. CDR3: CASIRDSKNTEAFF. CDR3 DNA: TGCGCCAGCATCCGGGACAGCAAAAACACTGAAGCTTTCTTT. The full variable domain, with the rest looked up from reference TRBV5-1 and TRBJ1-1, is KAGVTQTPRYLIKTRGQQVTLSCSPISGHRSVSWYQQTPGQGLQFLFEYFSETQRNKGNFPGRFSGRQFSNSRSEMNVSTLELGDSALYLCASIRDSKNTEAFFGQGTRLTVV.

Worth noting for this clone: Other DNA sequences of this sample code for an identical CDR3. This chain uses TRBV7-3 with TRBJ2-2; 10 bases align to TRBD2. After removal of 5 bases from V and 0 bases from J, the junction contained 0 bases not matched to a gene. Germline V gene sequence: CDR1 SGHTA, CDR2 FQGTGA. CDR3 length equals 15 residues. The CDR3 sequence is CASSLAGANTGELFF. DNA for the CDR3: TGTGCCAGCAGCCTAGCGGGAGCGAACACCGGGGAGCTGTTTTTT.

The V and J genes are TRBV2 and TRBJ2-1, with D tentatively TRBD2 (5 bases). The CDR3 sequence is 11 residues long. Germline V CDR1 and CDR2: SNHLY, FYNNEI. V dropped 4 bases and J dropped 12 bases, with 10 bases sitting between them. DNA of the CDR3: TGTGCCAGCAGTGTGCCGGAGGCGCAGTTCTTC. This gives the protein CASSVPEAQFF.

The chain carries TRBV4-1 and TRBJ2-2, with 7 bases lining up with TRBD1. The CDR3 is 15 residues long. J lost 5 bases, V lost 4 bases, and 7 bases had no gene match. Germline CDR1 and CDR2: MGHRA and YSYEKL. The CDR3 coding sequence is TGCGCCAGCAGCCCAAGACAGGGATGGACCGGGGAGCTGTTTTTT. This codes for CASSPRQGWTGELFF.

J is TRBJ2-7 and V is TRBV11-2, with a tentative D call TRBD2 (6 bases). V was trimmed by 0 bases and J by 2 bases, leaving 14 bases between them. The CDR3 has 16 amino acids. Germline V gene data show CDR1 as SGHAT and CDR2 as FQNNGV. CDR3 bases: TGTGCCAGCAGCTTAGATAGTACGGGAGCCGCCTACGAGCAGTACTTC. It codes for CASSLDSTGAAYEQYF.